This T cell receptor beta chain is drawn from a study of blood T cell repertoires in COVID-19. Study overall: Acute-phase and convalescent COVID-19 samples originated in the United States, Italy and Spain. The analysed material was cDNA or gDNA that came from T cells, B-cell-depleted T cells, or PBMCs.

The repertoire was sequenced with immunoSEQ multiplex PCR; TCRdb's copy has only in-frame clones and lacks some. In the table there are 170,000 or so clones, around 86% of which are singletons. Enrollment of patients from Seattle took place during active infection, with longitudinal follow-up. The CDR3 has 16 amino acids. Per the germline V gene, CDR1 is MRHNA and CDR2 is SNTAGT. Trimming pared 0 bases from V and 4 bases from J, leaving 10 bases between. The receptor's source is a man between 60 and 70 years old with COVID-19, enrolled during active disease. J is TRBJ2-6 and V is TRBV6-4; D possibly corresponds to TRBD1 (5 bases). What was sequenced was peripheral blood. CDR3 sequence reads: CASSDSGAGGANVLTF. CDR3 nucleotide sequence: TGTGCCAGCAGTGACTCAGGGGCTGGCGGGGCCAACGTCCTGACTTTC.